This TCR beta chain came from a study of blood T cell repertoires in COVID-19. The table came from immunoSEQ multiplex PCR; TCRdb's copy has only in-frame clones and leaves some out. This sample has about 140,000 clones, with around four fifths found just once. V shed 6 bases and J shed 8 bases, with 10 bases lying between them. The CDR3 runs 10 residues. CDR1 and CDR2 from the germline V gene are DFQATT and SNEGSKA (reference sequence). This TCR was recovered from an elderly woman with acute or convalescent COVID-19. This chain links TRBV20-1 with TRBJ1-2, with D possibly being TRBD1 (6 bases). Sequenced sample: peripheral blood. The CDR3 DNA is TGCAGTGCACCAGGGGAGGGCTACACCTTC. It yields the protein CSAPGEGYTF.